The 19 T cell receptor beta chains listed next were all sequenced from one sample in a study of shared clonotypes between healthy human individuals. Clones were sequenced by immunoSEQ multiplex PCR, and TCRdb holds only the in-frame ones, with some missing. The table records 450,000 to 500,000 clones, 65% to 80% of them present only once. The sequenced sample consisted of PBMCs. The receptors were sampled from a woman between 40 and 50 years old in good health. Some clones in this sample may be carry-over from other donors' samples.

A remark on this clone: At the DNA level, this CDR3 is encoded by other sequences in the same sample as well. The chain couples TRBV9 to TRBJ2-7, with TRBD2 matching over 7 bases. CDR3 length equals 15 residues. Germline V CDR1 and CDR2: SGDLS, YYNGEE. V was pared by 0 bases and J by 2 bases, with 5 bases of the junction left unmatched. CDR3 sequence: CASSVGSSGTYEQYF. CDR3 DNA sequence: TGTGCCAGCAGCGTAGGCTCTAGCGGCACCTACGAGCAGTACTTC.

The count of this clone is one. The chain joins TRBV29-1 to TRBJ2-5; D might be TRBD1 or TRBD2, each matching 5 bases. The J call is uncertain, as TRBJ2-7 better fits the DNA end. CDR1 is SQVTM and CDR2 is ANQGSEA in the germline V gene. The CDR3 is 15 residues long. In DNA, the CDR3 is TGCAGCGTTGAAGATGGGGGTAGCTTTAACTACGAGCAGTACTTC. Its protein product is CSVEDGGSFNYEQYF.

The chain carries TRBV11-2 and TRBJ1-4; D is undetermined. Germline V gene data show CDR1 as SGHAT and CDR2 as FQNNGV. V gave up 2 bases and J gave up 4 bases, with 5 bases separating them. CDR3 length: 13 amino acids. CDR3 in DNA: TGTGCCAGCAGCTTAAATAGTAATGAAAAACTGTTTTTT. It is translated as CASSLNSNEKLFF.

On this clone: The same CDR3 arises from other DNA sequences in this sample as well. This chain joins TRBV9 and TRBJ2-7; 11 positions match TRBD2. J lost 1 base, V lost 0 bases, and 0 bases had no gene match. This CDR3 is 15 amino acids long. Per germline, CDR1 SGDLS and CDR2 YYNGEE. CDR3 residues: CASSVGLAGSYEQYF. CDR3 coding DNA: TGTGCCAGCAGCGTAGGACTAGCGGGGTCCTACGAGCAGTACTTC.

The CDR3 region is CASSVEISRERKETQYF. For the CDR3, the DNA is TGTGCCAGCAGCGTAGAAATTTCACGCGAACGAAAAGAGACCCAGTACTTC. The V gene is TRBV9, the J gene TRBJ2-5; D unresolved. V gave up 0 bases and J gave up 3 bases, with 18 bases separating them. Germline lookup yields CDR1 SGDLS and CDR2 YYNGEE. There are 17 residues in the CDR3.

V is TRBV30 and J is TRBJ2-3; TRBD2 might be the D (5 bases). V dropped 5 bases and J dropped 1 base, with 7 bases sitting between them. CDR1 is GTSNPN and CDR2 is SVGIG in the germline V gene (reference sequence). The CDR3 is 12 amino acids. The CDR3 loop reads CAWSGGTDTQYF. The CDR3 nucleotides read TGTGCCTGGTCCGGGGGCACAGATACGCAGTATTTT.

V gene TRBV6-6 combines with J gene TRBJ2-2; possibly TRBD2 for D (5 bases). Germline V CDR1 and CDR2: MNHNY, SVGAGI (reference sequence). Deletions cut 4 bases from V and 8 bases from J, with 11 bases between. The CDR3 has 13 residues. Written as DNA, the CDR3 is TGTGCCAGCAGTTCCGACGTAGCGGGGGAGCTGTTTTTT. Translating gives CASSSDVAGELFF.

The chain combines TRBV4-2 with TRBJ1-3; possibly TRBD1 for D (5 bases). V lost 0 bases and J 3 bases, leaving 15 bases between the germline ends. The CDR3 runs to 17 residues. Germline V CDR1 and CDR2: LGHNA, YNFKEQ. The CDR3 DNA sequence: TGTGCCAGCAGCCAAGATCATACCCAGGGAAGTGGAAACACCATATATTTT. It translates to CASSQDHTQGSGNTIYF.

This clone is a singleton in its sample. The chain couples TRBV2 to TRBJ2-7; D gene ambiguous. The CDR3 totals 14 residues. Trimming took off 5 bases at V and 2 bases at J, with 13 bases between the two ends. The germline CDR1 and CDR2 sequences are SNHLY and FYNNEI. CDR3 amino acids: CASSPTAATYEQYF. The DNA for the CDR3 is TGTGCCAGCAGTCCTACGGCGGCTACCTACGAGCAGTACTTC.

This clone appeared once. The chain couples TRBV4-1 to TRBJ1-2, with D maybe TRBD1 (6 bases). V was trimmed by 1 base and J by 4 bases, leaving 19 bases between them. Per the germline V gene, CDR1 is MGHRA and CDR2 is YSYEKL. This CDR3 region has 17 residues. CDR3 nucleotide sequence: TGCGCCAGCAGCCAAGGCCTCCGGACAGTTCCAGCCTATGGCTACACCTTC. This encodes CASSQGLRTVPAYGYTF.

V and J are TRBV28 and TRBJ2-6; D is undetermined. In germline, CDR1 is MDHEN, CDR2 SYDVKM. The CDR3 runs 16 residues. Trimming took off 5 bases at V and 1 base at J, with 12 bases between the two ends. The CDR3 DNA is TGTGCCAGCAGTCCCCCGATTGTATCTGGGGCCAACGTCCTGACTTTC. Translating it yields CASSPPIVSGANVLTF.

The V gene is TRBV9, the J gene TRBJ2-1; 7 positions match TRBD2. Germline CDR1 reads SGDLS; CDR2 reads YYNGEE. This CDR3 is 20 amino acids long. J was trimmed by 4 bases and V by 1 base; bases with no gene match: 20. The CDR3 region has the DNA TGTGCCAGCAGCGTATCCGAGAAGGTGGGGTCGGGAGGAGCATACAATGAGCAGTTCTTC. Protein product: CASSVSEKVGSGGAYNEQFF.

CDR3 region: CASSLRTSGTGELFF. CDR3 nucleotides: TGTGCCAGCAGCCTCCGGACTAGCGGAACCGGGGAGCTGTTTTTT. The chain links TRBV7-9 to TRBJ2-2, with 10 bases matching TRBD2. V shed 5 bases and J 5 bases; nucleotides not matched to a gene: 5. The germline V gene encodes CDR1 SEHNR and CDR2 FQNEAQ (reference sequence). This CDR3 has 15 amino acids.

The rearrangement links TRBV28 to TRBJ2-7; D is perhaps TRBD1 (6 bases). The CDR3 runs 13 residues. The V and J ends lost 6 bases and 7 bases respectively, with 16 bases between them. CDR1 MDHEN and CDR2 SYDVKM come from the germline V gene. CDR3 in DNA: TGTGCCAGCAGAACGCAGGGGAGTTGGGAGCAGTACTTC. It is translated as CASRTQGSWEQYF.

The V gene is TRBV6-4, the J gene TRBJ1-4; D may be TRBD1 (5 bases). Trimming stripped 3 bases from V and 5 bases from J, with 13 bases between. The CDR3 runs 15 residues. Germline loops: CDR1 MRHNA, CDR2 SNTAGT. The CDR3 spells CASSESGIKNEKLFF. CDR3 nucleotides: TGTGCCAGCAGTGAGTCAGGGATAAAGAATGAAAAACTGTTTTTT.

This chain joins TRBV5-1 and TRBJ2-7; D possibly matches TRBD1 or TRBD2 (5 bases each). This CDR3 contains 15 residues. CDR1 is SGHRS, CDR2 YFSETQ, per germline. V was shortened by 4 bases and J by 2 bases, with 16 bases between the two germline ends. CDR3 coding DNA: TGCGCCAGCAGCCCCGGGGCAGTTACGACCTACGAGCAGTACTTC. It is translated as CASSPGAVTTYEQYF.

This clone was found many times. The genes are TRBV5-1 and TRBJ2-1, with TRBD2 matching 7 bases. J lost 9 bases, V lost 3 bases, and 6 bases had no gene match. Germline V gene data show CDR1 as SGHRS and CDR2 as YFSETQ. The CDR3 runs 13 residues. CDR3 residues: CASSYGTTSEQFF. The CDR3 nucleotides read TGCGCCAGCAGCTATGGGACTACTAGTGAGCAGTTCTTC.

This chain links TRBV4-1 with TRBJ2-5; D uncertain. The CDR3 has 15 residues. Germline V gene lookup returns CDR1 MGHRA and CDR2 YSYEKL. V lost 4 bases and J 1 base, leaving 13 bases between the germline ends. The CDR3 here is CASSRSAAVQETQYF. The CDR3 DNA is TGCGCCAGCAGCCGGTCCGCAGCAGTCCAAGAGACCCAGTACTTC.

V usage is TRBV5-1 and J usage is TRBJ2-1; D is perhaps TRBD1 (6 bases). In germline, CDR1 is SGHRS, CDR2 YFSETQ. V was trimmed by 0 bases and J by 12 bases, leaving 16 bases between them. This CDR3 spans 14 amino acids. Here the CDR3 DNA reads TGCGCCAGCAGCTTGGGACAGGCCGAGGGTAGGCAGTTCTTC. Amino acids: CASSLGQAEGRQFF.